A single sample gave rise to the 6 T cell receptor beta chains below, sequenced in a study of T cell changes during pregnancy in multiple sclerosis. The table came from immunoSEQ multiplex PCR; TCRdb's copy has only in-frame clones and leaves some out. Of tens of thousands of clones listed, around 90% are singletons. The material was CD4+ T cells from peripheral blood mononuclear cells, obtained in the first trimester of pregnancy. Every receptor here comes from a female donor with multiple sclerosis, enrolled in a pregnancy study.

This clone occurred a few times. V gene TRBV7-2 combines with J gene TRBJ1-1; 7 nucleotides agree with TRBD1. Germline-derived CDR1 and CDR2 are SGHTA and FQGNSA. This CDR3 contains 15 residues. Trimming cost V 5 bases and J 1 base; bases outside gene matches: 7. In nucleotides, the CDR3 is TGTGCCAGCAGCCCACGACAGGGTACGAACACTGAAGCTTTCTTT. It specifies CASSPRQGTNTEAFF.

This clone was observed a single time. J is TRBJ2-3 and V is TRBV5-4; TRBD1 matches at 10 bases. Trimming took 7 bases from V and 6 from J; bases not matched to a gene: 5. Per germline, CDR1 SGHNT and CDR2 YYREEE (reference sequence). The CDR3 is 13 residues long. As DNA, the CDR3 is TGTGCCAGCCGACAGGGGGCTTCGGATACGCAGTATTTT. Translating it yields CASRQGASDTQYF.

The rearrangement links TRBV5-4 to TRBJ1-2; possible D gene TRBD1, 6 bases. Germline CDR1 and CDR2: SGHNT and YYREEE (reference sequence). The CDR3 length is 14 residues. The germline V and J ends were trimmed by 4 bases and 4 bases, with 14 bases remaining between them. DNA of the CDR3: TGTGCCAGCAGCCTGGGGGGCTCCTCCTATGGCTACACCTTC. Translated: CASSLGGSSYGYTF.

This clone occurred once. The chain carries TRBV5-1 and TRBJ2-1; D possibly corresponds to TRBD2 (6 bases). Germline V gene sequence: CDR1 SGHRS, CDR2 YFSETQ. The CDR3 is 15 amino acids. Trimming stripped 1 base from V and 5 bases from J, with 13 bases between. This CDR3 is CASSLKPREDNEQFF. CDR3 bases: TGCGCCAGCAGCTTGAAACCGCGGGAAGACAATGAGCAGTTCTTC.

The V call is TRBV6-1, the J call TRBJ2-5, with D perhaps matching TRBD1 (5 bases). The germline CDR1 and CDR2 sequences are MNHNS and SASEGT. The CDR3 extends over 16 amino acids. Trimming pared 1 base from V and 4 bases from J, leaving 16 bases between. The CDR3 is CASSEGITQRGETQYF. For the CDR3, the DNA is TGTGCCAGCAGTGAAGGGATCACTCAAAGGGGAGAGACCCAGTACTTC.

The rearrangement joins TRBV6-6 to TRBJ1-3; D unclear. Germline V gene sequence: CDR1 MNHNY, CDR2 SVGAGI (reference sequence). With 6 bases removed from V and 0 bases from J, the gap between germline ends came to 12 bases. This CDR3 spans 15 amino acids. The CDR3 loop is CASSTTGSSGNTIYF. The CDR3 coding sequence is TGTGCCAGCAGCACCACCGGTTCCTCTGGAAACACCATATATTTT.